These 20 T cell receptor beta chains originate from one sample sequenced in a study of a mutant IDH1 vaccine in newly diagnosed glioma. Time point defined: week 47, end of study. Every single dose of the vaccine, 300 ug of mutant IDH1 20-mer peptide, came with topical imiquimod. The antigens of these receptors remain unknown. Sequencing was performed with immunoSEQ multiplex PCR; in TCRdb, only in-frame clones are kept and a portion is missing. The table has about 56,000 clones, around three quarters seen once; the top ten hold 5.3%. The sample was PBMCs, taken from a glioma patient whose treatment included an IDH1 peptide vaccine. The origin of the receptors is a man aged 45 to 65 with glioma.

The chain combines TRBV29-1 with TRBJ1-1, with a weak D call TRBD1 (5 bases). This CDR3 spans 13 amino acids. Germline assignment: CDR1 SQVTM and CDR2 ANQGSEA. The V and J ends lost 8 bases and 10 bases respectively, with 23 bases between them. CDR3 bases: TGCAGCCTGGGAGAGGGGAACGCTGCAGGAGCTTTCTTT. Translated, it gives CSLGEGNAAGAFF.

The chain links TRBV7-9 to TRBJ2-3, with D possibly TRBD2 on 7 matching bases. Germline-derived CDR1 and CDR2 are SEHNR and FQNEAQ (reference sequence). The CDR3 totals 16 residues. Trimming stripped 4 bases from V and 4 bases from J, with 18 bases between. The CDR3 region is CASSSPGGGRADTQYF. Here the CDR3 DNA reads TGTGCCAGCAGCTCCCCTGGAGGGGGGAGGGCAGATACGCAGTATTTT.

The genes are TRBV7-6 and TRBJ1-2; D possibly corresponds to TRBD1 (6 bases). The germline gives CDR1 SGHVS, CDR2 FNYEAQ. This CDR3 has 14 residues. V dropped 6 bases and J dropped 6 bases, with 17 bases sitting between them. In DNA form, the CDR3 reads TGTGCCAGCAGTAACAGACAGGCACAGGATGGCTACACCTTC. The encoded protein is CASSNRQAQDGYTF.

The rearrangement uses TRBV7-9 and TRBJ1-1; D not certain. CDR1 and CDR2 from the germline V gene are SEHNR and FQNEAQ (reference sequence). This CDR3 region has 15 residues. V was trimmed by 5 bases and J by 8 bases, leaving 21 bases between them. In DNA form, the CDR3 reads TGTGCCAGCAGCCTTATCAAGAGCCCCGACCAGGAAGCTTTCTTT. Translated, it gives CASSLIKSPDQEAFF.

This CDR3 reads CATSRDKTAREQYF. The CDR3 DNA follows: TGTGCCACCAGCAGAGATAAAACAGCTAGGGAGCAGTACTTC. The chain employs TRBV15 and TRBJ2-7; D remains ambiguous. V was cut by 0 bases and J by 7 bases, with 13 bases left in between. The V gene's germline CDR1 is LNHNV and CDR2 YYDKDF (reference sequence). The CDR3 has 14 residues.

The rearrangement joins TRBV13 to TRBJ2-7; D is uncertain. The CDR3 loop spans 11 amino acids. Trimming took off 6 bases at V and 6 bases at J, with 9 bases between the two ends. Per germline, CDR1 PRHDT and CDR2 FYEKMQ (reference sequence). The CDR3, as DNA: TGTGCCAGCAGATCCGGGCTCGAGCAGTACTTC. It is translated as CASRSGLEQYF.

This sequence joins TRBV6-5 and TRBJ1-1, with D possibly matching TRBD1 (5 bases). CDR1 is MNHEY, CDR2 SVGAGI, per germline. The CDR3 is made up of 15 amino acids. Trimming pared 6 bases from V and 1 base from J, leaving 15 bases between. The CDR3 region has the DNA TGTGCCAGCAGGGTCGACAGCGACGCGAACACTGAAGCTTTCTTT. It is translated as CASRVDSDANTEAFF.

The chain couples TRBV18 to TRBJ2-5; the D gene is possibly TRBD1 (5 bases). V lost 1 base to trimming and J lost 5 bases, with 11 bases between them. The CDR3 covers 14 residues. The germline CDR1 and CDR2 sequences are KGHSH and LQKENI. CDR3 region: CASSPRTGRETQYF. Written as DNA, the CDR3 is TGTGCCAGCTCACCACGTACAGGAAGGGAGACCCAGTACTTC.

The rearrangement links TRBV4-1 to TRBJ2-1, with D perhaps TRBD1 (6 bases). Trimming cost V 1 base and J 13 bases, with 14 bases left between them. Germline loops: CDR1 MGHRA, CDR2 YSYEKL. This CDR3 region has 13 residues. The DNA of the CDR3 is TGCGCCAGCAGCCAAGTTCGGGCAGGGGTTCAGTTCTTC. Its protein is CASSQVRAGVQFF.

This chain joins TRBV27 and TRBJ2-7; 8 bases are shared with TRBD1. CDR1 is MNHEY and CDR2 is SMNVEV in the germline V gene (reference sequence). The CDR3 is 16 amino acids. The J segment lost 5 bases and the V segment lost 5 bases, leaving 14 bases of the junction unmatched. CDR3 sequence: CASSPPLGRGLHEQYF. The CDR3 DNA reads TGTGCCAGCAGTCCCCCGTTGGGCAGGGGGCTCCACGAGCAGTACTTC.

This clone was seen just once. This rearrangement joins TRBV5-6 to TRBJ2-5; the match to TRBD2 covers 9 bases. CDR1 is SGHDT, CDR2 YYEEEE, per germline. Losses at the gene ends were 2 bases for V and 5 bases for J; bases not matched to a gene: 7. CDR3 length: 15 residues. CDR3 nucleotides: TGTGCCAGCAGCTTAGCCGGGACTAGCCCCGAGACCCAGTACTTC. Translating gives CASSLAGTSPETQYF.

The rearrangement joins TRBV6-6 to TRBJ1-5, with no clear D. The V and J ends lost 5 bases and 4 bases respectively, with 9 bases between them. Germline CDR1 MNHNY, CDR2 SVGAGI (reference sequence). The CDR3 has 13 amino acids. CDR3 amino acids: CASSDGMNQPQHF. The CDR3 region has the DNA TGTGCCAGCAGTGACGGGATGAATCAGCCCCAGCATTTT.

The sample holds a few counts of this clone. V gene TRBV30 combines with J gene TRBJ1-1, with D possibly TRBD1 on 5 matching bases. Per the germline V gene, CDR1 is GTSNPN and CDR2 is SVGIG (reference sequence). V was shortened by 7 bases and J by 8 bases, with 17 bases between the two germline ends. The CDR3 has 12 residues. The CDR3 nucleotides are TGTGCCTTGGGGGAAGAGTCATCAGAAGCTTTCTTT. Protein product: CALGEESSEAFF.

This clone has only one observation. The chain employs TRBV5-6 and TRBJ2-5; D remains unclear. Germline CDR1 and CDR2: SGHDT and YYEEEE. V lost 3 bases and J 3 bases, leaving 12 bases between the germline ends. CDR3 length equals 14 residues. CDR3 sequence (DNA): TGTGCCAGCAGCTGGGCCCACGGAAAAGAGACCCAGTACTTC. Residues: CASSWAHGKETQYF.

This sequence joins TRBV5-1 and TRBJ2-7; 9 bases are shared with TRBD1. Germline V gene data show CDR1 as SGHRS and CDR2 as YFSETQ. J gave up 4 bases and V 1 base, and 6 bases lay outside the gene matches. The length of the CDR3 is 15 residues. The CDR3 DNA reads as TGCGCCAGCAGCTTGTCGGGGACAGGGCAGTACGAGCAGTACTTC. Translation: CASSLSGTGQYEQYF.

The V gene is TRBV4-2, the J gene TRBJ1-5; D gene ambiguous. Germline V gene sequence: CDR1 LGHNA, CDR2 YNFKEQ. This CDR3 comprises 17 residues. V lost 0 bases and J lost 3, with 15 bases in between. The CDR3 nucleotides are TGTGCCAGCAGCCAAGATCAGCGGTGGGCCGTCAATCAGCCCCAGCATTTT. Translating it yields CASSQDQRWAVNQPQHF.

The V call is TRBV28, the J call TRBJ2-2, with D possibly matching TRBD2 (5 bases). The germline V and J ends were trimmed by 5 bases and 7 bases, with 11 bases remaining between them. This CDR3 has 13 residues. CDR1 is MDHEN and CDR2 is SYDVKM in the germline V gene. The DNA for the CDR3 is TGTGCCAGCAGTCCGCCAGGAGGCGGGGAGCTGTTTTTT. This codes for CASSPPGGGELFF.

V usage is TRBV7-3 and J usage is TRBJ1-2; possibly TRBD1 for D (5 bases). Between the trimmed V and J ends, which lost 6 bases and 7 bases, there was a span of 24 bases. CDR1 and CDR2 from the germline V gene are SGHTA and FQGTGA. The CDR3 runs to 16 residues. The CDR3 DNA reads as TGTGCCAGCAGTGAGGGGAGGATGCCAGGTTCAGGTGGCTACACCTTC. It translates to CASSEGRMPGSGGYTF. The complete variable domain, with remaining parts taken from reference TRBV7-3 and TRBJ1-2, reads GAGVSQTPSNKVTEKGKYVELRCDPISGHTALYWYRQSLGQGPEFLIYFQGTGAADDSGLPNDRFFAVRPEGSVSTLKIQRTERGDSAVYLCASSEGRMPGSGGYTFGSGTRLTVV.

The chain uses TRBV4-1 and TRBJ2-5; no reliable D call. Between the trimmed V and J ends, which lost 4 bases and 1 base, there was a span of 19 bases. Germline CDR1 and CDR2: MGHRA and YSYEKL. The CDR3 consists of 17 residues. This chain's CDR3 is CASSPFSLYHPQETQYF. The CDR3, as DNA: TGCGCCAGCAGCCCGTTCTCCCTGTACCACCCCCAAGAGACCCAGTACTTC.

The chain employs TRBV6-5 and TRBJ1-2, with D perhaps TRBD1 (5 bases). In germline, CDR1 is MNHEY, CDR2 SVGAGI. This CDR3 comprises 15 residues. V was shortened by 2 bases and J by 4 bases, with 14 bases between the two germline ends. The CDR3 nucleotides are TGTGCCAGCAGTTACGGGCAGGGACGTATCTATGGCTACACCTTC. Translation: CASSYGQGRIYGYTF.